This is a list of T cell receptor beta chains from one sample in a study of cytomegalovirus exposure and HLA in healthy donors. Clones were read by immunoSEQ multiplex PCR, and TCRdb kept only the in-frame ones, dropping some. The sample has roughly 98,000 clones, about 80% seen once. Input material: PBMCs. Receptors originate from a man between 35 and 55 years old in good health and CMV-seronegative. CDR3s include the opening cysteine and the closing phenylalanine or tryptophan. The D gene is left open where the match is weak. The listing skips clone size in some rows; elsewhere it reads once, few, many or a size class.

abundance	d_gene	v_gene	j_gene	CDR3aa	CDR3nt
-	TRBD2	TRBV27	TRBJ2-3	CASSSPSPAGGPGDTQYF	TGTGCCAGCAGTTCCCCGAGCCCAGCGGGGGGGCCGGGAGATACGCAGTATTTT
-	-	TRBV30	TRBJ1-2	CAWSVDNETGYTF	TGTGCCTGGAGTGTAGACAACGAGACTGGCTACACCTTC
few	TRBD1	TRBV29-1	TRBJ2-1	CSVEGGQGVWQFF	TGCAGCGTTGAAGGCGGGCAGGGGGTATGGCAGTTCTTC
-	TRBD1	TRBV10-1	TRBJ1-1	CASSDRGGTEAFF	TGCGCCAGCAGCGACAGGGGGGGAACTGAAGCTTTCTTT
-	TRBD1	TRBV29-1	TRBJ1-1	CSVRTRQGSGTEAFF	TGCAGCGTGAGGACGAGACAGGGGTCTGGGACTGAAGCTTTCTTT
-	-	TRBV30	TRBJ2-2	CAWSAGTGELFF	TGTGCCTGGTCAGCAGGCACCGGGGAGCTGTTTTTT
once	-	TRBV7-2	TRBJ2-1	CASSGPFANEQFF	TGTGCCAGCAGCGGCCCCTTTGCTAATGAGCAGTTCTTC
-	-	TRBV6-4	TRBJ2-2	CASSAMGLSNTGELFF	TGTGCCAGCAGTGCCATGGGACTTTCGAACACCGGGGAGCTGTTTTTT
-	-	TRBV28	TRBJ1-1	CASSLIKADTEAFF	TGTGCCAGCAGTTTAATAAAGGCGGACACTGAAGCTTTCTTT
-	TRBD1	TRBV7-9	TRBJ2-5	CASSLEGQGGGETQYF	TGTGCCAGCAGCTTAGAGGGACAGGGCGGGGGAGAGACCCAGTACTTC
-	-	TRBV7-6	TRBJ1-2	CASSLDRTNYGYTF	TGTGCCAGCAGCCTCGACAGGACGAACTATGGCTACACCTTC
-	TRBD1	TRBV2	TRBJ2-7	CASRTGVYEQYF	TGTGCCAGCAGAACAGGGGTCTACGAGCAGTACTTC
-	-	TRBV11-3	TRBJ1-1	CASSPFPNTEAFF	TGTGCCAGCAGCCCTTTCCCGAACACTGAAGCTTTCTTT
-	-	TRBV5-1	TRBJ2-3	CASSLDSMGDTDTQYF	TGCGCCAGCAGCTTGGACTCGATGGGAGACACAGATACGCAGTATTTT
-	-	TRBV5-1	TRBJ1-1	CASSSGTGKDTEAFF	TGCGCCAGCAGCTCGGGTACAGGGAAGGACACTGAAGCTTTCTTT
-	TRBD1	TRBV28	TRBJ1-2	CASSPIPTTGGNYGYTF	TGTGCCAGCAGCCCGATCCCCACGACAGGGGGAAACTATGGCTACACCTTC
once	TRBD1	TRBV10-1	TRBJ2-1	CASSGTGGYNEQFF	TGCGCCAGCAGTGGGACAGGGGGCTACAATGAGCAGTTCTTC
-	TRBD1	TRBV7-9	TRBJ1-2	CASSEERGHGYTF	TGTGCCAGCAGCGAAGAAAGGGGGCATGGCTACACCTTC
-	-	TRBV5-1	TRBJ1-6	CASSLNAADRAPLHF	TGCGCCAGCAGCTTGAATGCGGCGGATCGAGCACCCCTCCACTTT
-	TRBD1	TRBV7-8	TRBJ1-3	CATVRIGTAGNTIYF	TGTGCCACCGTTAGGATCGGGACAGCCGGAAACACCATATATTTT
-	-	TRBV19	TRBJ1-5	CASTLPTVAGNQPQHF	TGTGCCAGTACCCTTCCCACAGTAGCGGGCAATCAGCCCCAGCATTTT
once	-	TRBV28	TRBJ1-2	CASSFSGGYGYTF	TGTGCCAGCAGTTTCTCCGGGGGCTATGGCTACACCTTC
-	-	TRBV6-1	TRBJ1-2	CASRRDLNYGYTF	TGTGCCAGCAGGAGGGATCTTAACTATGGCTACACCTTC
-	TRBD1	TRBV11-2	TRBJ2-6	CASSHHRDRGSGANVLTF	TGTGCCAGCAGCCACCACCGGGACAGGGGTTCTGGGGCCAACGTCCTGACTTTC
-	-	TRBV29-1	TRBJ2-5	CSVGGRSETQYF	TGCAGCGTTGGAGGTCGATCAGAGACCCAGTACTTC
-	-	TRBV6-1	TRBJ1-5	CASSETGGSNQPQHF	TGTGCCAGCAGTGAAACCGGGGGTTCCAATCAGCCCCAGCATTTT
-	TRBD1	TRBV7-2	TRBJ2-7	CASSLDRGHEQYF	TGTGCCAGCAGCCTGGACAGGGGGCACGAGCAGTACTTC
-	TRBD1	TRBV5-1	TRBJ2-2	CASSSGTANTGELFF	TGCGCCAGCAGCTCCGGGACAGCGAACACCGGGGAGCTGTTTTTT
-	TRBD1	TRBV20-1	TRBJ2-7	CSARTTGQQYF	TGCAGTGCTAGAACGACAGGGCAGCAGTACTTC
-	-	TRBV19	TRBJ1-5	CASSTDRSSNQPQHF	TGTGCCAGTAGTACAGACAGATCTAGCAATCAGCCCCAGCATTTT
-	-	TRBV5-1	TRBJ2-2	CASSLLGAGAGELFF	TGCGCCAGCAGCTTGCTCGGAGCCGGGGCCGGGGAGCTGTTTTTT
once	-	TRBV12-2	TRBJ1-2	CASRRKKDRENYGYTF	TGTGCAAGTCGCCGAAAAAAGGACAGGGAGAACTATGGCTACACCTTC
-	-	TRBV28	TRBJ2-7	CASSLSRVEQYF	TGTGCCAGCAGTTTAAGCAGGGTGGAGCAGTACTTC
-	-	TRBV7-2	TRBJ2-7	CASSLDLYEQYF	TGTGCCAGCAGCCTAGACTTATACGAGCAGTACTTC
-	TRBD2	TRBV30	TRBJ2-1	CAWSVTRGVTYNEQFF	TGTGCCTGGAGTGTCACCCGGGGGGTAACCTACAATGAGCAGTTCTTC
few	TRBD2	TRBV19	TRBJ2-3	CASSWTSGSTDTQYF	TGTGCCAGTAGTTGGACTAGCGGAAGCACAGATACGCAGTATTTT
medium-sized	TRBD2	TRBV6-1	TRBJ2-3	CASSEGGGGADTQYF	TGTGCCAGCAGTGAAGGGGGCGGGGGGGCAGATACGCAGTATTTT
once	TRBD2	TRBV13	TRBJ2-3	CASSWTSGTDTQYF	TGTGCCAGCAGCTGGACTAGCGGCACAGATACGCAGTATTTT
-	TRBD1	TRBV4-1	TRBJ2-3	CASSQGRGQGDTQYF	TGCGCCAGCAGCCAAGGCAGGGGGCAAGGAGATACGCAGTATTTT
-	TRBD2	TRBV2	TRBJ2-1	CASTGTRGYNEQFF	TGTGCCAGCACCGGGACTAGAGGATACAATGAGCAGTTCTTC
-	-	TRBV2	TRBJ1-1	CASGGLIEAFF	TGTGCCAGCGGAGGACTTATTGAAGCTTTCTTT
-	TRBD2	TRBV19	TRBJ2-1	CASSEAGFSYNEQFF	TGTGCCAGTAGTGAAGCGGGATTTTCCTACAATGAGCAGTTCTTC
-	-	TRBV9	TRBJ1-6	CASSSVVSSYNSPLHF	TGTGCCAGCAGCTCGGTGGTGAGCTCCTATAATTCACCCCTCCACTTT
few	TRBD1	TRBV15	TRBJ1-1	CATSSGQGADTEAFF	TGTGCCACCAGCAGTGGCCAGGGGGCGGATACTGAAGCTTTCTTT
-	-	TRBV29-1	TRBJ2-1	CSVAGSSYNEQFF	TGCAGCGTTGCCGGGAGCTCCTACAATGAGCAGTTCTTC
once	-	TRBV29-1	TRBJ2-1	CSVVVIEQFF	TGCAGCGTTGTAGTTATTGAGCAGTTCTTC
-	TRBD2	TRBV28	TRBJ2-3	CASSYPGLAGNTQYF	TGTGCCAGCAGTTATCCGGGACTAGCGGGTAATACGCAGTATTTT
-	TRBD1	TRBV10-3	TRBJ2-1	CALGQGLRNEQFF	TGTGCCCTGGGACAGGGGCTACGCAATGAGCAGTTCTTC
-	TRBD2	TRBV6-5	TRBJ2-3	CASSGGTTQDTQYF	TGTGCCAGCAGTGGCGGGACTACACAAGATACGCAGTATTTT
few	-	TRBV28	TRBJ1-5	CASRGNRDEQPQHF	TGTGCCAGCAGAGGGAACAGGGATGAACAGCCCCAGCATTTT
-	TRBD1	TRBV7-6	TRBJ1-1	CASSLTAGGREAFF	TGTGCCAGCAGCTTAACCGCAGGGGGTCGGGAAGCTTTCTTT
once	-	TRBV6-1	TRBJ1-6	CASTEGSYNSPLHF	TGTGCCAGCACGGAGGGCTCCTATAATTCACCCCTCCACTTT
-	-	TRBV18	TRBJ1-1	CASSRNGGTEAFF	TGTGCCAGCTCACGCAATGGGGGGACTGAAGCTTTCTTT
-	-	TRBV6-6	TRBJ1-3	CASRLAQWGNTIYF	TGTGCCAGCAGGCTAGCGCAGTGGGGAAACACCATATATTTT
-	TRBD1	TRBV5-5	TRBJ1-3	CASSLQGVSGNTIYF	TGTGCCAGCAGCTTACAGGGGGTCTCTGGAAACACCATATATTTT